The 13 T cell receptor beta chains listed next were all sequenced from one sample in a study of cytomegalovirus exposure and HLA in healthy donors. Both 60 Vbeta primers and 13 Jbeta primers went into the PCR. Using immunoSEQ multiplex PCR, the repertoire was profiled, and TCRdb retains in-frame clones only, with some absent. The sample lists about 210,000 clones, about 80% occurring once. Specimen: PBMCs. The source is a woman aged 50 to 60 in good health and CMV-seropositive.

The V and J genes are TRBV18 and TRBJ2-7, with 9 bases that match TRBD1. The CDR3 has 15 residues. Trimming at V came to 6 bases and at J to 5 bases, leaving 11 bases not matched to a gene. Germline V gives CDR1 KGHSH, CDR2 LQKENI. The CDR3 DNA reads TGTGCCAGCTCCCGCGGACAGGGGTCTTTAGACGAGCAGTACTTC. Its protein is CASSRGQGSLDEQYF.

The chain employs TRBV15 and TRBJ1-5, with D hard to call. The CDR3 is 13 residues long. V lost 6 bases, J lost 4 bases, and 10 bases lay in between. Per germline, CDR1 LNHNV and CDR2 YYDKDF (reference sequence). This CDR3 reads CATSGSENQPQHF. Written as DNA, the CDR3 is TGTGCCACCAGTGGGAGCGAAAATCAGCCCCAGCATTTT.

The chain employs TRBV5-1 and TRBJ2-5; D call uncertain. The CDR3 is 15 residues long. CDR1 is SGHRS, CDR2 YFSETQ, per germline. With 5 bases removed from V and 0 bases from J, the gap between germline ends came to 14 bases. The CDR3 DNA sequence: TGCGCCAGCAGTCCCCAGGTACCTTACCAAGAGACCCAGTACTTC. Translating gives CASSPQVPYQETQYF.

This chain connects TRBV4-1 to TRBJ2-2; 9 nucleotides match TRBD1. Germline CDR1 and CDR2: MGHRA and YSYEKL. J was trimmed by 6 bases and V by 4 bases; bases with no gene match: 3. CDR3 size: 14 residues. Here the CDR3 DNA reads TGCGCCAGCAGCCCCCGACAGGGGGCCGGGGAGCTGTTTTTT. Translated, it gives CASSPRQGAGELFF.

The chain is built from TRBV6-5 and TRBJ2-2, with a tentative D call TRBD1 (6 bases). The ends were cut back, 2 bases at V and 6 bases at J, with 10 bases in the middle. From germline, CDR1 is MNHEY and CDR2 SVGAGI. CDR3 size: 14 residues. CDR3 residues: CASSYGDMAGELFF. The CDR3 DNA sequence: TGTGCCAGCAGTTACGGGGACATGGCCGGGGAGCTGTTTTTT.

This chain connects TRBV29-1 to TRBJ1-2, with 7 bases fitting TRBD1. The CDR3 runs to 13 residues. Germline V gene data show CDR1 as SQVTM and CDR2 as ANQGSEA. Germline trimming cut 6 bases from V and 4 bases from J; bases unmatched to any gene: 8. CDR3 sequence reads: CSVATGTVYGYTF. CDR3 nucleotide sequence: TGCAGCGTGGCAACCGGGACAGTCTATGGCTACACCTTC.

The chain employs TRBV5-1 and TRBJ2-5, with D possibly TRBD1 on 6 matching bases. The CDR3 has 14 residues. The germline gives CDR1 SGHRS, CDR2 YFSETQ. The V gene lost 0 bases and the J gene lost 4 bases, with 10 bases spanning the gap. This CDR3 is CASSLGQGLETQYF. The CDR3 nucleotides are TGCGCCAGCAGCTTGGGGCAGGGGCTAGAGACCCAGTACTTC.

This clone appeared once. The V gene is TRBV11-2, the J gene TRBJ1-1; D gene unclear. Germline values: CDR1 SGHAT, CDR2 FQNNGV. This CDR3 contains 15 residues. V dropped 2 bases and J dropped 0 bases, with 10 bases sitting between them. The CDR3 sequence: CASSLHERLNTEAFF. In DNA form, the CDR3 reads TGTGCCAGCAGCTTACATGAGAGGCTGAACACTGAAGCTTTCTTT. Full variable domain (rest looked up from reference TRBV11-2 and TRBJ1-1): EAGVAQSPRYKIIEKRQSVAFWCNPISGHATLYWYQQILGQGPKLLIQFQNNGVVDDSQLPKDRFSAERLKGVDSTLKIQPAKLEDSAVYLCASSLHERLNTEAFFGQGTRLTVV.

This clone was seen once. This chain joins TRBV5-1 and TRBJ1-2; 7 positions agree with TRBD1. The ends lost 0 bases at V and 8 bases at J; junction bases unmatched: 7. The V gene's germline CDR1 is SGHRS and CDR2 YFSETQ. CDR3 length: 14 amino acids. The CDR3 bases are TGCGCCAGCAGCTTGGCATCCGGGACAGTGGGCTACACCTTC. Its translation: CASSLASGTVGYTF.

The rearrangement links TRBV18 to TRBJ1-5; unclear D gene. Germline V gene data show CDR1 as KGHSH and CDR2 as LQKENI. V shed 0 bases and J shed 6 bases, with 12 bases lying between them. The CDR3 consists of 15 residues. The CDR3 region has the DNA TGTGCCAGCTCACCACCGACGGGCGGGTCTCAGCCCCAGCATTTT. Its protein product is CASSPPTGGSQPQHF. Complete variable domain (other parts from reference TRBV18 and TRBJ1-5): NAGVMQNPRHLVRRRGQEARLRCSPMKGHSHVYWYRQLPEEGLKFMVYLQKENIIDESGMPKERFSAEFPKEGPSILRIQQVVRGDSAAYFCASSPPTGGSQPQHFGDGTRLSIL.

This sequence joins TRBV14 and TRBJ2-5, with a tentative D call TRBD2 (6 bases). Germline loops: CDR1 SGHDN, CDR2 FVKESK. V gave up 4 bases and J gave up 4 bases, with 10 bases separating them. This CDR3 is 13 amino acids long. This chain's CDR3 is CASSPGLRETQYF. The CDR3 DNA is TGTGCCAGCAGCCCGGGACTCAGAGAGACCCAGTACTTC. Supplemented by reference TRBV14 and TRBJ2-5, the full variable domain reads EAGVTQFPSHSVIEKGQTVTLRCDPISGHDNLYWYRRVMGKEIKFLLHFVKESKQDESGMPNNRFLAERTGGTYSTLKVQPAELEDSGVYFCASSPGLRETQYFGPGTRLLVL.

This chain joins TRBV7-6 and TRBJ2-7, with D perhaps matching TRBD2 (5 bases). V lost 1 base and J 2 bases, leaving 15 bases between the germline ends. Germline loops: CDR1 SGHVS, CDR2 FNYEAQ. This CDR3 has 16 amino acids. The DNA for the CDR3 is TGTGCCAGCAGCTTAGAGGCTAGCCCCAACACCTACGAGCAGTACTTC. Translation gives CASSLEASPNTYEQYF.

This clone has only one observation. The chain carries TRBV7-8 and TRBJ2-3, with 7 bases lining up with TRBD1. The CDR3 runs to 13 residues. Germline-derived CDR1 and CDR2 are SGHVS and FQNEAQ. The junction had 4 bases not matched to a gene; V was cut back by 5 bases and J by 5 bases. In nucleotides, the CDR3 is TGTGCCAGCAGCGGACAGGTGGTAGATACGCAGTATTTT. It translates to CASSGQVVDTQYF.